A single sample is the source of the 29 T cell receptor beta chains below, sequenced in a study of spatial heterogeneity in lung cancer. Findings and caveats of the study: Expanded alpha and beta TCR counts within tumors tracked tumor mutation counts.

TCRdb used MiXCR to reprocess the 5' RACE reads, holding one entry per CDR3 protein. The repertoire holds some 9,900 distinct CDR3 sequences, with roughly 12% as singletons. These TCRs are of unknown antigen specificity. Indicated time point: sample taken at primary tumor resection. This specimen was lung tumor tissue, taken at surgery. The source of these receptors is a male donor with early-stage non-small cell lung cancer.

This clonotype qualifies as medium-sized. The rearrangement uses TRBV29-1 and TRBJ2-5; the match to TRBD2 covers 10 bases. The germline CDR1 and CDR2 sequences are SQVTM and ANQGSEA. This CDR3 region has 14 residues. After removal of 6 bases from V and 6 bases from J, the junction contained 10 bases not matched to a gene. CDR3 region: CSVARLAGDQTQYF. CDR3 bases: TGCAGCGTGGCCCGGCTAGCGGGGGACCAGACCCAGTACTTC.

Ten or more counts support this clonotype. The chain has TRBV29-1 and TRBJ2-1; 11 bases fit TRBD2. This CDR3 has 15 amino acids. J gave up 15 bases and V 4 bases, and 17 bases lay outside the gene matches. Germline lookup yields CDR1 SQVTM and CDR2 ANQGSEA. CDR3 in amino acids: CSVGAGLAGGTPSFF. The CDR3, as DNA: TGCAGCGTTGGAGCAGGGTTAGCGGGAGGGACCCCCTCGTTCTTC.

The sample holds many counts of this clonotype. The CDR3 reads CASSRTRVGAKNIQYF. The DNA of the CDR3 is TGTGCCAGCAGTCGTACAAGGGTTGGAGCCAAAAACATTCAGTACTTC. This chain connects TRBV6-2 or TRBV6-3 to TRBJ2-4; no clear D. Germline V gives CDR1 MNHEY, CDR2 SVGEGT. The CDR3 is made up of 16 amino acids. V lost 5 bases and J 0 bases, leaving 14 bases between the germline ends.

This chain joins TRBV11-3 and TRBJ2-3, with D hard to call. The CDR3 runs 14 residues. In germline, CDR1 is SGHNT, CDR2 YENEEA. With 2 bases removed from V and 1 base from J, the gap between germline ends came to 7 bases. CDR3 bases: TGTGCCAGCAGCTTAAGCCCTCGCACAGATACGCAGTATTTT. Protein sequence: CASSLSPRTDTQYF.

A few counts support this clonotype. J is TRBJ2-3 and V is TRBV7-6; D is possibly TRBD1 (5 bases). This CDR3 region has 15 residues. Trimming cost V 2 bases and J 4 bases, with 13 bases left between them. CDR1 SGHVS and CDR2 FNYEAQ come from the germline V gene. The CDR3 reads CASSLLGPLSDTQYF. CDR3 in DNA: TGTGCCAGCAGCTTATTGGGGCCCCTATCAGATACGCAGTATTTT.

This clonotype was seen at least ten times. J is TRBJ1-2 and V is TRBV12-3 or TRBV12-4; maybe TRBD1 (5 bases). V was shortened by 5 bases and J by 6 bases, with 22 bases between the two germline ends. The CDR3 length is 16 residues. In DNA form, the CDR3 reads TGTGCCAGCAGTGAGAGATCCTGGGACCCCGTGGATGGCTACACCTTC. It translates to CASSERSWDPVDGYTF.

Ten or more counts support this clonotype. The chain carries TRBV15 and TRBJ2-1; 12 bases align to TRBD2. Germline-derived CDR1 and CDR2 are LNHNV and YYDKDF (reference sequence). V lost 4 bases, J lost 7 bases, and 8 bases stayed unmatched. This CDR3 contains 16 residues. As DNA, the CDR3 is TGTGCCACCAGCAACCGACTAGCGGGAGCTTATAATGAGCAGTTCTTC. Amino acids: CATSNRLAGAYNEQFF.

This clonotype was recorded many times. The rearrangement uses TRBV19 and TRBJ2-6, with D hard to call. The germline V and J ends were trimmed by 6 bases and 0 bases, with 15 bases remaining between them. The CDR3 consists of 17 residues. Germline V CDR1 and CDR2: LNHDA, SQIVND (reference sequence). CDR3 DNA: TGTGCCAGTAGCCGAAAAAGGGATACCTCTGGGGCCAACGTCCTGACTTTC. Translation gives CASSRKRDTSGANVLTF.

The V gene is TRBV10-3, the J gene TRBJ1-1; D call uncertain. The CDR3 extends over 12 amino acids. Germline CDR1 and CDR2: ENHRY and SYGVKD. V was pared by 9 bases and J by 1 base, with 9 bases between. CDR3 in amino acids: CAIQGGNTEAFF. The DNA of the CDR3 is TGTGCCATTCAAGGCGGGAACACTGAAGCTTTCTTT.

The rearrangement uses TRBV29-1 and TRBJ1-2; D is uncertain. Germline V lookup: CDR1 SQVTM, CDR2 ANQGSEA. There are 12 residues in the CDR3. Trimming left V 2 bases short and J 5 bases short, with 9 bases between. CDR3 protein: CSVETAVYGYTF. The CDR3 nucleotides are TGCAGCGTTGAAACGGCGGTATATGGCTACACCTTC.

This clonotype was seen a handful of times. This chain uses TRBV6-5 with TRBJ1-1; the D gene is possibly TRBD1 (6 bases). Germline loops: CDR1 MNHEY, CDR2 SVGAGI. Trimming shortened V by 2 bases and J by 5 bases, and 12 bases separated the two germline ends. The CDR3 sequence is 14 residues long. In DNA, the CDR3 is TGTGCCAGCAGTTACAAACAGGGTTTGACTGAAGCTTTCTTT. Translating it yields CASSYKQGLTEAFF.

This clonotype is medium-sized within its sample. This chain uses TRBV20-1 with TRBJ2-7, with TRBD2 identical over 10 bases. CDR1 and CDR2 from the germline V gene are DFQATT and SNEGSKA (reference sequence). The V and J ends lost 3 bases and 4 bases, in that order; junction bases with no gene match: 3. The CDR3 runs to 13 residues. CDR3 DNA sequence: TGCAGTGCTAGCGGGACTAGCGAGTACGAGCAGTACTTC. Residues: CSASGTSEYEQYF.

This clonotype showed up many times. The gene calls are TRBV2 and TRBJ2-3, with TRBD2 identical over 12 bases. Germline CDR1 and CDR2: SNHLY and FYNNEI. The CDR3 extends over 13 amino acids. V was pared by 9 bases and J by 8 bases, with 6 bases of the junction left unmatched. CDR3 loop: CASLAGGIGTQYF. Here the CDR3 DNA reads TGTGCCAGTCTAGCGGGAGGGATCGGTACGCAGTATTTT.

Many counts were recorded for this clonotype. The chain carries TRBV11-2 and TRBJ2-7; 12 bases are a match to TRBD2. CDR3 length: 14 residues. Germline V lookup: CDR1 SGHAT, CDR2 FQNNGV. Trimming cost V 5 bases and J 5 bases; bases outside gene matches: 4. The CDR3 sequence is CASSLAGGPHEQYF. CDR3 DNA: TGTGCCAGCAGCCTAGCGGGAGGGCCTCACGAGCAGTACTTC.

The J gene is TRBJ2-2, the V gene TRBV24-1, with D perhaps matching TRBD1 or TRBD2 (5 bases each). V lost 6 bases, J lost 4 bases, and 11 bases lay in between. This CDR3 region has 14 residues. CDR1 and CDR2 from the germline V gene are KGHDR and SFDVKD. CDR3 nucleotide sequence: TGTGCCACCAGTCGCGCAGGGACCACCGGGGAGCTGTTTTTT. It specifies CATSRAGTTGELFF.

The chain uses TRBV10-3 and TRBJ2-1; 9 bases are shared with TRBD1. The germline V gene has CDR1 ENHRY and CDR2 SYGVKD. Losses at the gene ends were 8 bases for V and 6 bases for J; bases not matched to a gene: 14. The CDR3 covers 16 residues. The CDR3, as DNA: TGTGCCATCGCTGGTCAGAGGACAGGGGCTGCCAATGAGCAGTTCTTC. Its translation is CAIAGQRTGAANEQFF.

This clonotype qualifies as medium-sized. This sequence joins TRBV7-9 and TRBJ1-4, with TRBD1 as a possible D gene (5 bases). Germline V CDR1 and CDR2: SEHNR, FQNEAQ (reference sequence). The CDR3 contains 14 residues. The germline V and J ends were trimmed by 1 base and 2 bases, with 5 bases remaining between them. CDR3 bases: TGTGCCAGCAGCTTAGGACAGACTAATGAAAAACTGTTTTTT. Translating it yields CASSLGQTNEKLFF.

This clonotype rates as medium-sized. The chain is built from TRBV7-8 and TRBJ2-3; a possible D gene is TRBD1 (6 bases). V was cut by 7 bases and J by 8 bases, with 22 bases left in between. Looked up from germline, CDR1 is SGHVS and CDR2 is FQNEAQ. The CDR3 contains 15 residues. CDR3 coding DNA: TGTGCCAGCACCCCATCAGGGGATGTCTGGATTACGCAGTATTTT. This translates into CASTPSGDVWITQYF.

This clonotype showed up many times. This rearrangement joins TRBV7-2 to TRBJ2-5, with a possible D match to TRBD2 (5 bases). V lost 1 base and J 2 bases, leaving 5 bases between the germline ends. Germline V gene lookup returns CDR1 SGHTA and CDR2 FQGNSA. This CDR3 region has 13 residues. The CDR3 DNA reads as TGTGCCAGCAGCTTAGAGCGGCAAGAGACCCAGTACTTC. Amino acids: CASSLERQETQYF.

This clonotype is medium-sized in the sample. The rearrangement joins TRBV20-1 to TRBJ2-1; D unresolved. This CDR3 is 11 amino acids long. Germline CDR1 is DFQATT and CDR2 is SNEGSKA (reference sequence). With 2 bases removed from V and 4 bases from J, the gap between germline ends came to 3 bases. CDR3 amino acids: CSARRYNEQFF. The CDR3 nucleotides read TGCAGTGCTAGAAGATACAATGAGCAGTTCTTC.

J is TRBJ2-2 and V is TRBV5-8, with no clear D. Germline V gene sequence: CDR1 SGHTS, CDR2 YDEGEE. Trimming left V 4 bases short and J 3 bases short, with 13 bases between. This CDR3 contains 15 residues. In DNA, the CDR3 is TGTGCCAGCAGCCCTGGGCAGAGAGACACCGGGGAGCTGTTTTTT. Protein product: CASSPGQRDTGELFF.

The chain uses TRBV4-2 and TRBJ1-5, with TRBD1 matching over 9 bases. V lost 3 bases and J lost 4; bases outside the gene matches: 1. Looked up from germline, CDR1 is LGHNA and CDR2 is YNFKEQ. This CDR3 has 14 amino acids. CDR3 residues: CASSHGQGNQPQHF. CDR3 nucleotides: TGTGCCAGCAGCCACGGACAGGGGAATCAGCCCCAGCATTTT.

This clonotype was seen at least ten times. The chain carries TRBV27 and TRBJ1-2; the match to TRBD1 covers 8 bases. The germline gives CDR1 MNHEY, CDR2 SMNVEV (reference sequence). The CDR3 sequence is 14 residues long. The V gene end was trimmed by 5 bases and the J gene end by 2 bases; junction bases not matched to a gene: 4. DNA for the CDR3: TGTGCCAGCAGTGTGCAGGGGGCAAACTATGGCTACACCTTC. It is translated as CASSVQGANYGYTF.

The chain carries TRBV12-3 or TRBV12-4 and TRBJ2-7; TRBD2 might be the D (5 bases). The CDR3 is 14 amino acids. Between the trimmed V and J ends, which lost 8 bases and 0 bases, there was a span of 14 bases. CDR3 sequence reads: CASLPAGGSYEQYF. The CDR3 DNA reads as TGTGCCAGCCTTCCGGCGGGCGGCTCCTACGAGCAGTACTTC.

This clonotype was found many times. The chain uses TRBV24-1 and TRBJ2-7, with 7 bases aligning to TRBD2. Trimming at V came to 3 bases and at J to 4 bases, leaving 11 bases not matched to a gene. CDR1 and CDR2 (germline): KGHDR, SFDVKD. This CDR3 comprises 16 residues. The CDR3 spells CATSDTKSGTLYEQYF. For the CDR3, the DNA is TGTGCCACCAGTGATACCAAAAGCGGGACCTTGTACGAGCAGTACTTC.

This clonotype is medium-sized (0.01 to 0.1%) by share. The chain uses TRBV29-1 and TRBJ2-4, with D perhaps TRBD2 (6 bases). CDR1 is SQVTM, CDR2 ANQGSEA, per germline. The CDR3 is made up of 13 amino acids. Trimming left V 3 bases short and J 4 bases short, with 10 bases between. CDR3 residues: CSVEPGLKNIQYF. The CDR3 bases are TGCAGCGTTGAGCCGGGACTGAAAAACATTCAGTACTTC. Full variable domain (outside the CDR3, taken from reference TRBV29-1 and TRBJ2-4): SAVISQKPSRDICQRGTSLTIQCQVDSQVTMMFWYRQQPGQSLTLIATANQGSEATYESGFVIDKFPISRPNLTFSTLTVSNMSPEDSSIYLCSVEPGLKNIQYFGAGTRLSVL.

This clonotype is medium-sized in the sample. The rearrangement joins TRBV5-1 to TRBJ1-5; 8 bases align to TRBD1. Germline CDR1 SGHRS, CDR2 YFSETQ. V was pared by 0 bases and J by 6 bases, with 8 bases of the junction left unmatched. The CDR3 covers 16 residues. CDR3 nucleotides: TGCGCCAGCAGCTTGGACGCGTCAGGGGGCGGTCAGCCCCAGCATTTT. Its translation: CASSLDASGGGQPQHF.

This clonotype is labeled as medium-sized. The chain uses TRBV18 and TRBJ2-5, with D unclear. Germline CDR1 KGHSH, CDR2 LQKENI. This CDR3 spans 12 amino acids. The V end lost 5 bases, the J end lost 5 bases, and 9 bases lay between the germline ends. CDR3 bases: TGTGCCAGCTCATCGTCGACGGAGACCCAGTACTTC. This gives the protein CASSSSTETQYF.

This clonotype was seen many times. The chain combines TRBV2 with TRBJ1-5, with 9 bases aligning to TRBD1. V was clipped by 3 bases and J by 7 bases; unmatched bases: 1. CDR1 is SNHLY, CDR2 FYNNEI, per germline. The CDR3 totals 13 residues. The CDR3 spells CASSETGGQPQHF. In nucleotides, the CDR3 is TGTGCCAGCAGTGAGACAGGGGGACAGCCCCAGCATTTT.